Listed below are T cell receptor beta chains from one sample, sequenced in a study of blood T cell repertoires in COVID-19. The table came from immunoSEQ multiplex PCR; TCRdb's copy has only in-frame clones and leaves some out. The sample records some 56,000 clones, roughly 90% being singletons. Sequenced material: peripheral blood. Source of these receptors: a human donor in a cohort sampled during active COVID-19. Both conserved end residues are part of each CDR3. Fields, in order: V gene, J gene, D gene, clone size, CDR3 protein, CDR3 DNA. The D gene is left open where the match is weak. Clone size is not always given. Where it is, it says once, few, many or a class for expanded clones.

V gene: TRBV18; J gene: TRBJ1-2; D gene: TRBD1; clone size: NA; CDR3 protein: CASSPRQGENYGYTF; CDR3 DNA: TGTGCCAGCTCACCACGACAGGGGGAGAACTATGGCTACACCTTC
V gene: TRBV20-1; J gene: TRBJ2-7; D gene: TRBD1; clone size: NA; CDR3 protein: CSASTGTGITTYEQYF; CDR3 DNA: TGCAGTGCTAGTACCGGGACAGGGATCACTACCTACGAGCAGTACTTC
V gene: TRBV30; J gene: TRBJ1-2; D gene: TRBD1; clone size: once; CDR3 protein: CAWRFGDSRYGYTF; CDR3 DNA: TGTGCCTGGAGATTTGGGGACAGCCGCTATGGCTACACCTTC
V gene: TRBV6-5; J gene: TRBJ2-7; D gene: NA; clone size: NA; CDR3 protein: CASSYSPESHYEQYF; CDR3 DNA: TGTGCCAGCAGTTACTCCCCTGAGAGCCACTACGAGCAGTACTTT
V gene: TRBV19; J gene: TRBJ2-4; D gene: NA; clone size: NA; CDR3 protein: CASSNFGRTVAKNIQYF; CDR3 DNA: TGTGCCAGTAGTAATTTCGGTCGTACCGTAGCCAAAAACATTCAGTACTTC
V gene: TRBV7-2; J gene: TRBJ1-2; D gene: TRBD1; clone size: NA; CDR3 protein: CASSPPGGHYGYTF; CDR3 DNA: TGTGCCAGCAGCCCCCCAGGGGGCCACTATGGCTACACCTTC
V gene: TRBV7-2; J gene: TRBJ2-1; D gene: NA; clone size: NA; CDR3 protein: CASSWVAEDYNEQFF; CDR3 DNA: TGTGCCAGCAGCTGGGTAGCAGAGGATTACAATGAGCAGTTCTTC
V gene: TRBV3-1/TRBV3-2; J gene: TRBJ2-1; D gene: TRBD2; clone size: NA; CDR3 protein: CASSLIGGGGLEQFF; CDR3 DNA: TGTGCCAGCAGCCTGATAGGTGGGGGGGGACTTGAGCAGTTCTTC
V gene: TRBV29-1; J gene: TRBJ2-4; D gene: NA; clone size: few; CDR3 protein: CSVEEDRLLAKNIQYF; CDR3 DNA: TGCAGCGTTGAAGAGGACAGATTACTAGCCAAAAACATTCAGTACTTC
V gene: TRBV19; J gene: TRBJ1-1; D gene: NA; clone size: NA; CDR3 protein: CASNFLDWNTEAFF; CDR3 DNA: TGTGCCAGTAACTTTTTAGACTGGAACACTGAAGCTTTCTTT
V gene: TRBV5-1; J gene: TRBJ2-1; D gene: NA; clone size: NA; CDR3 protein: CASSFDNEQFF; CDR3 DNA: TGCGCCAGCAGCTTCGACAATGAGCAGTTCTTC
V gene: TRBV2; J gene: TRBJ1-3; D gene: NA; clone size: NA; CDR3 protein: CASSVGGPGNTIYF; CDR3 DNA: TGTGCCAGCAGTGTGGGGGGGCCCGGAAACACCATATATTTT
V gene: TRBV14; J gene: TRBJ1-2; D gene: NA; clone size: NA; CDR3 protein: CASSQGSTGGYTF; CDR3 DNA: TGTGCCAGCAGCCAAGGGAGTACAGGTGGCTACACCTTC
V gene: TRBV19; J gene: TRBJ2-6; D gene: NA; clone size: NA; CDR3 protein: CASSDGSGANVLTF; CDR3 DNA: TGTGCCAGTAGTGACGGGTCTGGGGCCAACGTCCTGACTTTC
V gene: TRBV6-2/TRBV6-3; J gene: TRBJ2-4; D gene: NA; clone size: NA; CDR3 protein: CASSYSQRIQYF; CDR3 DNA: TGTGCCAGCAGTTACTCCCAACGGATTCAGTACTTC
V gene: TRBV2; J gene: TRBJ2-5; D gene: NA; clone size: NA; CDR3 protein: CASNTDPRETQYF; CDR3 DNA: TGTGCCAGCAACACAGACCCAAGGGAGACCCAGTACTTC
V gene: TRBV27; J gene: TRBJ1-2; D gene: TRBD1; clone size: NA; CDR3 protein: CASSLRGTGGSYGYTF; CDR3 DNA: TGTGCCAGCAGTTTAAGGGGGACAGGGGGCAGCTATGGCTACACCTTC
V gene: TRBV5-4; J gene: TRBJ2-3; D gene: NA; clone size: NA; CDR3 protein: CASSFDSRADTQYF; CDR3 DNA: TGTGCCAGCAGCTTTGACTCACGGGCAGATACGCAGTATTTT
V gene: TRBV12-3/TRBV12-4; J gene: TRBJ1-2; D gene: NA; clone size: NA; CDR3 protein: CASSLGGSYGYTF; CDR3 DNA: TGTGCCAGCAGTTTAGGCGGATCATATGGCTACACCTTC
V gene: TRBV18; J gene: TRBJ1-4; D gene: NA; clone size: NA; CDR3 protein: CASSRGTNEKLFF; CDR3 DNA: TGTGCCAGCTCACGAGGGACTAATGAAAAACTGTTTTTT
V gene: TRBV5-1; J gene: TRBJ1-6; D gene: TRBD1; clone size: NA; CDR3 protein: CASSSQGAGNSPLHF; CDR3 DNA: TGCGCCAGCAGCAGCCAGGGGGCTGGAAATTCACCCCTCCACTTT
V gene: TRBV29-1; J gene: TRBJ2-3; D gene: NA; clone size: once; CDR3 protein: CSVNQHTDTQYF; CDR3 DNA: TGCAGCGTAAACCAACACACAGATACGCAGTATTTT
V gene: TRBV5-1; J gene: TRBJ2-5; D gene: TRBD1; clone size: NA; CDR3 protein: CASGPGGVFLETQYF; CDR3 DNA: TGCGCCAGCGGACCAGGGGGCGTCTTTCTCGAGACCCAGTACTTC
V gene: TRBV19; J gene: TRBJ2-5; D gene: TRBD2; clone size: NA; CDR3 protein: CASSIFGREETQYF; CDR3 DNA: TGTGCCAGTAGTATCTTCGGGAGGGAAGAGACCCAGTACTTC
V gene: TRBV5-1; J gene: TRBJ2-3; D gene: TRBD2; clone size: NA; CDR3 protein: CASSTIAGRGTDTQYF; CDR3 DNA: TGCGCCAGCAGCACCATAGCGGGTCGAGGCACAGATACGCAGTATTTT
V gene: TRBV19; J gene: TRBJ2-1; D gene: NA; clone size: few; CDR3 protein: CASSIEVLTSSYNEQFF; CDR3 DNA: TGTGCCAGTAGTATAGAGGTCCTCACGAGCTCCTACAATGAGCAGTTCTTC
V gene: TRBV7-2; J gene: TRBJ2-5; D gene: TRBD2; clone size: few; CDR3 protein: CASSLRGSGGLLETQYF; CDR3 DNA: TGTGCCAGCAGCCTCCGGGGTTCGGGGGGGCTTTTAGAGACCCAGTACTTC
V gene: TRBV6-5; J gene: TRBJ2-7; D gene: TRBD1; clone size: NA; CDR3 protein: CASSYEGAHEQYF; CDR3 DNA: TGTGCCAGCAGTTACGAGGGGGCGCACGAGCAGTACTTC
V gene: TRBV7-2; J gene: TRBJ2-7; D gene: NA; clone size: NA; CDR3 protein: CASSLAMGLSSYEQYF; CDR3 DNA: TGTGCCAGCAGCTTAGCCATGGGCTTGAGCTCCTACGAGCAGTACTTC
V gene: TRBV13; J gene: TRBJ2-1; D gene: TRBD2; clone size: few; CDR3 protein: CASSSPPGGQNEQFF; CDR3 DNA: TGTGCCAGCAGCTCCCCCCCGGGGGGGCAAAATGAGCAGTTCTTC
V gene: TRBV7-8; J gene: TRBJ2-5; D gene: TRBD2; clone size: once; CDR3 protein: CASSLVMRGGQGETQYF; CDR3 DNA: TGTGCCAGCAGCTTAGTGATGCGGGGGGGCCAAGGGGAGACCCAGTACTTC
V gene: TRBV29-1; J gene: TRBJ1-4; D gene: NA; clone size: NA; CDR3 protein: CSAYGGGEANEKLFF; CDR3 DNA: TGCAGCGCCTACGGCGGGGGGGAGGCTAATGAAAAACTGTTTTTT
V gene: TRBV27; J gene: TRBJ1-2; D gene: TRBD1; clone size: NA; CDR3 protein: CASSLTGGQGGYTF; CDR3 DNA: TGTGCCAGCAGTTTAACAGGGGGGCAGGGGGGCTACACCTTC
V gene: TRBV10-1; J gene: TRBJ2-1; D gene: TRBD2; clone size: NA; CDR3 protein: CASSESILAGGEQFF; CDR3 DNA: TGCGCCAGCAGTGAGTCGATTCTAGCGGGGGGTGAGCAGTTCTTC
V gene: TRBV9; J gene: TRBJ1-2; D gene: NA; clone size: NA; CDR3 protein: CASSPDFSGVYGYTF; CDR3 DNA: TGTGCCAGCAGCCCAGACTTCAGCGGGGTTTATGGCTACACCTTC
V gene: TRBV11-3; J gene: TRBJ2-7; D gene: TRBD1; clone size: NA; CDR3 protein: CASSFQGADEQYF; CDR3 DNA: TGTGCCAGCAGCTTTCAGGGGGCTGACGAGCAGTACTTC
V gene: TRBV7-9; J gene: TRBJ2-3; D gene: TRBD2; clone size: NA; CDR3 protein: CATNEGTINTDTQYF; CDR3 DNA: TGTGCCACCAACGAAGGGACTATAAACACAGATACGCAGTATTTT
V gene: TRBV24-1; J gene: TRBJ2-1; D gene: TRBD1; clone size: NA; CDR3 protein: CATPTGVEQFF; CDR3 DNA: TGTGCCACCCCGACAGGGGTTGAGCAGTTCTTC
V gene: TRBV7-2; J gene: TRBJ2-1; D gene: NA; clone size: once; CDR3 protein: CASGSGVGGEQFF; CDR3 DNA: TGTGCCAGCGGATCCGGTGTCGGGGGTGAGCAGTTCTTC
V gene: TRBV2; J gene: TRBJ1-2; D gene: TRBD1; clone size: NA; CDR3 protein: CASSVRQGPYGYTF; CDR3 DNA: TGTGCCAGCAGTGTACGACAGGGTCCCTATGGCTACACCTTC
V gene: TRBV20-1; J gene: TRBJ2-7; D gene: NA; clone size: NA; CDR3 protein: CSASGRILYEQYF; CDR3 DNA: TGCAGTGCTAGTGGGCGGATCCTCTACGAGCAGTACTTC
V gene: TRBV6-2/TRBV6-3; J gene: TRBJ2-3; D gene: NA; clone size: NA; CDR3 protein: CASSYLQGPDTQYF; CDR3 DNA: TGTGCCAGCAGTTACTTGCAGGGCCCCGATACGCAGTATTTT
V gene: TRBV5-1; J gene: TRBJ2-3; D gene: TRBD2; clone size: NA; CDR3 protein: CASRAGGPPSTDTQYF; CDR3 DNA: TGCGCCAGCAGGGCGGGGGGACCACCTAGCACAGATACGCAGTATTTT
V gene: TRBV15; J gene: TRBJ2-7; D gene: NA; clone size: NA; CDR3 protein: CGRGLLYEQYF; CDR3 DNA: TGCGGACGAGGGTTGTTGTACGAGCAGTACTTC
V gene: TRBV19; J gene: TRBJ2-7; D gene: NA; clone size: NA; CDR3 protein: CASSMTGGRYEQYF; CDR3 DNA: TGTGCCAGTAGTATGACGGGGGGCAGATACGAGCAGTACTTC
V gene: TRBV6-5; J gene: TRBJ2-3; D gene: NA; clone size: NA; CDR3 protein: CASTSGLSRTDTQYF; CDR3 DNA: TGTGCCAGCACTTCGGGACTCTCGAGAACAGATACGCAGTATTTT
V gene: TRBV5-5; J gene: TRBJ1-4; D gene: NA; clone size: NA; CDR3 protein: CASSGVLGATNEKLFF; CDR3 DNA: TGTGCCAGCAGCGGAGTTTTGGGAGCAACTAATGAAAAACTGTTTTTT
V gene: TRBV25-1; J gene: TRBJ1-4; D gene: TRBD1; clone size: NA; CDR3 protein: CASSDTRQGFNEKLFF; CDR3 DNA: TGTGCCAGCAGTGACACTCGACAGGGCTTTAATGAAAAACTGTTTTTT
V gene: TRBV12-5; J gene: TRBJ2-5; D gene: NA; clone size: NA; CDR3 protein: CASGLRTGIQETQYF; CDR3 DNA: TGTGCTAGTGGTTTGAGGACCGGGATTCAAGAGACCCAGTACTTC
V gene: TRBV20-1; J gene: TRBJ2-7; D gene: NA; clone size: NA; CDR3 protein: CSVANYEQYF; CDR3 DNA: TGCAGTGTTGCGAACTACGAGCAGTACTTC
V gene: TRBV19; J gene: TRBJ1-2; D gene: TRBD1; clone size: NA; CDR3 protein: CASRRTGGAGGYTF; CDR3 DNA: TGTGCCAGTAGACGTACAGGGGGCGCGGGGGGCTACACCTTC
V gene: TRBV7-9; J gene: TRBJ2-3; D gene: NA; clone size: NA; CDR3 protein: CASSSPVTITDTQYF; CDR3 DNA: TGTGCCAGCAGCTCCCCGGTTACCATCACAGATACGCAGTATTTT
V gene: TRBV5-5; J gene: TRBJ1-2; D gene: TRBD1; clone size: NA; CDR3 protein: CASSLAGTGLNYGYTF; CDR3 DNA: TGTGCCAGCAGCTTGGCCGGGACAGGGCTTAACTATGGCTACACCTTC
V gene: TRBV5-4; J gene: TRBJ2-3; D gene: TRBD2; clone size: NA; CDR3 protein: CASSLGLTLAGGYTDTQYF; CDR3 DNA: TGTGCCAGCAGCTTGGGGTTGACTCTAGCGGGGGGATACACAGATACGCAGTATTTT
V gene: TRBV19; J gene: TRBJ1-5; D gene: TRBD1; clone size: NA; CDR3 protein: CASSREQGRGNQPQHF; CDR3 DNA: TGTGCCAGTAGTAGGGAACAGGGGAGAGGCAATCAGCCCCAGCATTTT